Presented here are 27 T cell receptor beta chains from one specimen sequenced in a study of blood T cell repertoires in COVID-19. Repertoires were generated with immunoSEQ multiplex PCR, while TCRdb's copy carries only in-frame clones and drops some. The sample records fewer than 250,000 clones, 80% being singletons. The sample consisted of PBMCs or T cells enriched from blood (not recorded which). All receptors come from a middle-aged woman with acute COVID-19.

The rearrangement links TRBV6-2 or TRBV6-3 to TRBJ1-6; D is ambiguous. The V end was cut by 4 bases, the J end by 9 bases, with 7 bases between. Germline CDR1 is MNHEY and CDR2 is SVGEGT. This CDR3 region has 12 residues. CDR3 loop: CASSSAGSPLHF. CDR3 nucleotides: TGTGCCAGCAGTTCGGCAGGTTCACCCCTCCACTTT.

The rearrangement uses TRBV27 and TRBJ1-2; possible D gene TRBD1, 6 bases. This CDR3 contains 14 residues. Germline V gene sequence: CDR1 MNHEY, CDR2 SMNVEV (reference sequence). V lost 6 bases to trimming and J lost 8 bases, with 19 bases between them. CDR3 nucleotides: TGTGCCAGCAGACCACAGGGATCGGCGTGGGGCTACACCTTC. It encodes CASRPQGSAWGYTF.

This clone was counted a few times. The V gene is TRBV7-9, the J gene TRBJ2-7; 10 bases align to TRBD1. The CDR3 is made up of 14 amino acids. The germline gives CDR1 SEHNR, CDR2 FQNEAQ (reference sequence). J gave up 5 bases and V 3 bases, and 4 bases lay outside the gene matches. The CDR3 nucleotides read TGTGCCAGCAGCTTCCGGGACAGGGGCCACGAGCAGTACTTC. It encodes CASSFRDRGHEQYF.

V and J are TRBV9 and TRBJ2-7; 9 bases fit TRBD2. With 3 bases clipped from V and 4 bases from J, the junction kept 5 bases outside the gene matches. This CDR3 comprises 14 residues. Germline loops: CDR1 SGDLS, CDR2 YYNGEE. CDR3 bases: TGTGCCAGCAGCGCCGTAGCGGGGGTGTACGAGCAGTACTTC. It specifies CASSAVAGVYEQYF.

The chain links TRBV28 to TRBJ1-4; no reliable D call. Looked up from germline, CDR1 is MDHEN and CDR2 is SYDVKM. The CDR3 spans 11 residues. V gave up 3 bases and J gave up 8 bases, with 4 bases separating them. The CDR3 here is CASSFGEKLFF. The CDR3 bases are TGTGCCAGCAGTTTCGGGGAAAAACTGTTTTTT.

The chain combines TRBV28 with TRBJ1-5; D might be TRBD1 (6 bases). The ends were cut back, 3 bases at V and 7 bases at J, with 13 bases in the middle. This CDR3 is built from 14 residues. CDR1 and CDR2 (germline): MDHEN, SYDVKM. The CDR3 spells CASSLGGQGQPQHF. The CDR3 nucleotides are TGTGCCAGCAGTTTGGGGGGGCAAGGGCAGCCCCAGCATTTT.

This clone was observed a handful of times. The chain couples TRBV28 to TRBJ1-2; TRBD1 matches 9 bases. V lost 3 bases and J lost 10; bases outside the gene matches: 15. This CDR3 has 16 amino acids. Germline CDR1 and CDR2: MDHEN and SYDVKM. This CDR3 is CASSLPGQGRVSAYTF. DNA of the CDR3: TGTGCCAGCAGTTTGCCCGGACAGGGGAGAGTGAGTGCCTACACCTTC.

The chain employs TRBV19 and TRBJ1-5, with D maybe TRBD1 (5 bases). The CDR3 length is 15 residues. The V end was cut by 4 bases, the J end by 7 bases, with 17 bases between. Germline lookup yields CDR1 LNHDA and CDR2 SQIVND (reference sequence). CDR3 sequence reads: CASSTAGWSRQPQHF. The CDR3 DNA sequence: TGTGCCAGTAGTACCGCAGGGTGGAGTAGGCAGCCCCAGCATTTT. Full variable domain (remainder filled in from reference TRBV19 and TRBJ1-5): DGGITQSPKYLFRKEGQNVTLSCEQNLNHDAMYWYRQDPGQGLRLIYYSQIVNDFQKGDIAEGYSVSREKKESFPLTVTSAQKNPTAFYLCASSTAGWSRQPQHFGDGTRLSIL.

This clone came up many times. This sequence joins TRBV5-1 and TRBJ1-1; 8 bases are shared with TRBD1. Losses at the gene ends were 4 bases for V and 0 bases for J; bases not matched to a gene: 2. Germline values: CDR1 SGHRS, CDR2 YFSETQ. There are 14 residues in the CDR3. The CDR3: CASSPDRVNTEAFF. The CDR3 DNA follows: TGCGCCAGCAGCCCGGACAGGGTGAACACTGAAGCTTTCTTT.

This clone was counted a single time. The chain combines TRBV5-4 with TRBJ2-3; 10 positions match TRBD2. With V trimmed by 2 bases and J by 2 bases, 8 bases remained unmatched. In germline, CDR1 is SGHNT, CDR2 YYREEE (reference sequence). The CDR3 sequence is 17 residues long. The CDR3 nucleotides are TGTGCCAGCAGCTTAGCGGGAGGGCCTTTTAACACAGATACGCAGTATTTT. This sequence encodes CASSLAGGPFNTDTQYF.

The chain joins TRBV6-5 to TRBJ2-7; 7 bases agree with TRBD1. The CDR3 runs to 14 residues. V gave up 4 bases and J gave up 2 bases; unmatched junction bases: 5. Germline CDR1 MNHEY, CDR2 SVGAGI. The DNA for the CDR3 is TGTGCCAGCAGTTCCGACAGGGCAGCCTACGAGCAGTACTTC. It translates to CASSSDRAAYEQYF.

The V gene is TRBV10-1, the J gene TRBJ1-4; tentatively, D is TRBD1 (5 bases). Germline V gene data show CDR1 as WNHNN and CDR2 as SYGVQD (reference sequence). V lost 6 bases and J 3 bases, leaving 11 bases between the germline ends. CDR3 length: 14 residues. The CDR3 nucleotides are TGCGCCAGCAGGGCAGGGCTTCCTAATGAAAAACTGTTTTTT. It is translated as CASRAGLPNEKLFF.

The chain has TRBV28 and TRBJ2-1, with 8 bases matching TRBD2. J was trimmed by 4 bases and V by 5 bases; bases with no gene match: 7. CDR3 length: 15 residues. Germline V gene lookup returns CDR1 MDHEN and CDR2 SYDVKM. The CDR3 protein is CASSESGRGYNEQFF. The CDR3 nucleotides read TGTGCCAGCAGTGAGAGCGGGAGAGGGTACAATGAGCAGTTCTTC.

The V gene is TRBV12-3 or TRBV12-4, the J gene TRBJ1-5; D uncertain. The CDR3 runs to 12 residues. Trimming took off 11 bases at V and 0 bases at J, with 8 bases between the two ends. DNA for the CDR3: TGTGCCGTCGGAGGTAGCAATCAGCCCCAGCATTTT. Amino acid sequence: CAVGGSNQPQHF.

The V and J genes are TRBV29-1 and TRBJ2-1; no clear D gene. The germline V gene encodes CDR1 SQVTM and CDR2 ANQGSEA. This CDR3 is built from 13 residues. V was trimmed by 1 base and J by 4 bases, leaving 8 bases between them. The CDR3 DNA follows: TGCAGCGTTGAAGTAGACTTGTACAATGAGCAGTTCTTC. Residues: CSVEVDLYNEQFF.

The chain has TRBV4-3 and TRBJ2-2; 8 bases match TRBD1. Germline values: CDR1 LGHNA, CDR2 YSLEER. The CDR3 extends over 16 amino acids. After removal of 0 bases from V and 3 bases from J, the junction contained 3 bases not matched to a gene. CDR3 sequence: CASSQELTGDTGELFF. CDR3 sequence (DNA): TGCGCCAGCAGCCAAGAATTGACAGGGGACACCGGGGAGCTGTTTTTT.

The chain recombines TRBV9 with TRBJ2-6, with 7 bases matching TRBD1. This CDR3 has 16 amino acids. Trimming at V came to 5 bases and at J to 0 bases, leaving 5 bases not matched to a gene. Germline values: CDR1 SGDLS, CDR2 YYNGEE. CDR3 nucleotide sequence: TGTGCCAGCAGGAGGACAGGAAGCTCTGGGGCCAACGTCCTGACTTTC. Translated: CASRRTGSSGANVLTF.

The chain links TRBV7-2 to TRBJ2-5, with D hard to call. The germline V gene has CDR1 SGHTA and CDR2 FQGNSA. Trimming shortened V by 7 bases and J by 1 base, and 7 bases separated the two germline ends. CDR3 length: 12 residues. The CDR3 nucleotides read TGTGCCAGCAAACGCAGCCAAGAGACCCAGTACTTC. Protein product: CASKRSQETQYF.

This chain uses TRBV5-6 with TRBJ2-3, with 9 bases aligning to TRBD2. Germline values: CDR1 SGHDT, CDR2 YYEEEE. With V trimmed by 4 bases and J by 1 base, 7 bases remained unmatched. The CDR3 runs to 16 residues. CDR3 nucleotides: TGTGCCAGCAGCCCCAATAGCGGGGGCGGCACAGATACGCAGTATTTT. It codes for CASSPNSGGGTDTQYF.

The CDR3 loop is CASSKGAPVRAFF. CDR3 DNA: TGTGCCAGCAGTAAGGGGGCCCCCGTGAGAGCTTTCTTT. The chain joins TRBV28 to TRBJ1-1; TRBD1 matches 7 bases. This CDR3 has 13 amino acids. The J segment lost 10 bases and the V segment lost 5 bases, leaving 10 bases of the junction unmatched. Per the germline V gene, CDR1 is MDHEN and CDR2 is SYDVKM.

CDR3 coding DNA: TGTGCCAGCAGCGCAGGACTAGCGGGAAGATTGTTCTTC. Protein sequence: CASSAGLAGRLFF. The gene calls are TRBV7-2 and TRBJ2-1, with 12 bases lining up with TRBD2. This CDR3 is built from 13 residues. Germline V CDR1 and CDR2: SGHTA, FQGNSA. V shed 5 bases and J 15 bases; nucleotides not matched to a gene: 8.

The rearrangement uses TRBV11-3 and TRBJ2-3; no clear D. The CDR3 extends over 14 amino acids. CDR1 and CDR2 from the germline V gene are SGHNT and YENEEA. V gave up 4 bases and J gave up 0 bases, with 8 bases separating them. The CDR3 loop reads CASSSLSSTDTQYF. CDR3 coding DNA: TGTGCCAGCAGCTCCCTTTCTAGCACAGATACGCAGTATTTT.

This clone was found many times. The chain has TRBV19 and TRBJ1-2; perhaps TRBD1 as D (6 bases). This CDR3 contains 14 residues. CDR1 LNHDA and CDR2 SQIVND come from the germline V gene (reference sequence). V gave up 4 bases and J gave up 0 bases, with 9 bases separating them. Written as DNA, the CDR3 is TGTGCCAGTAGTACCCACAGGGCTAACTATGGCTACACCTTC. Translated, it gives CASSTHRANYGYTF.

The chain is built from TRBV30 and TRBJ1-1; D unresolved. The germline V gene has CDR1 GTSNPN and CDR2 SVGIG (reference sequence). Trimming took off 2 bases at V and 1 base at J, with 5 bases between the two ends. The CDR3 contains 12 residues. The CDR3 DNA sequence: TGTGCCTGGAGTCGTAGGAACACTGAAGCTTTCTTT. Its translation is CAWSRRNTEAFF.

The V and J genes are TRBV5-1 and TRBJ2-3; D is perhaps TRBD2 (5 bases). The CDR3 is 14 residues long. Germline values: CDR1 SGHRS, CDR2 YFSETQ. V lost 4 bases and J lost 4, with 13 bases in between. CDR3: CASSPELGADTQYF. The CDR3, as DNA: TGCGCCAGCAGCCCGGAGCTCGGGGCAGATACGCAGTATTTT. Using reference TRBV5-1 and TRBJ2-3 for the parts outside the CDR3, the full variable domain is KAGVTQTPRYLIKTRGQQVTLSCSPISGHRSVSWYQQTPGQGLQFLFEYFSETQRNKGNFPGRFSGRQFSNSRSEMNVSTLELGDSALYLCASSPELGADTQYFGPGTRLTVL.

This clone appeared a few times. The CDR3 nucleotides are TGTGCCAGCAGCGTAGCTACGGGGGGACTGAGTTATGGCTACACCTTC. It specifies CASSVATGGLSYGYTF. The genes are TRBV9 and TRBJ1-2; D may be TRBD1 (5 bases). Germline assignment: CDR1 SGDLS and CDR2 YYNGEE. The CDR3 totals 16 residues. Trimming removed 0 bases from V and 5 bases from J, with 17 bases in between.

This sequence joins TRBV12-3 or TRBV12-4 and TRBJ2-7, with D possibly being TRBD2 (6 bases). V was clipped by 6 bases and J by 5 bases, with 8 bases between them. The CDR3 length is 11 residues. In DNA, the CDR3 is TGTGCCAGCAGCCCGGGGGACGAGCAGTACTTC. Its protein product is CASSPGDEQYF.